A selection of T cell receptor beta chains follows, all from one sample in a study of identical twins. Via MiXCR, TCRdb re-called the 5' RACE reads, giving one row per CDR3 protein. Of 600,000 to 700,000 distinct CDR3 sequences listed, about 20% are singletons. This same sample was also part of a study on T cells expressing NK-cell markers.

Sequencing input: PBMCs. The receptors originated from a young woman in good health. The CDR3 runs from the conserved cysteine through the conserved F or W. The D gene is left open where the match is weak. The listing skips clone size in some rows; elsewhere it reads once, few, many or a size class.

cdr3_aa,cdr3_nt,v_call,d_call,j_call,clone_size
CASRGTGTYNSPLHF,TGTGCCAGCAGGGGAACAGGGACCTATAATTCACCCCTCCACTTT,TRBV12-3/TRBV12-4,-,TRBJ1-6,few
CSARSPGFVLSEQFF,TGCAGTGCTAGGTCCCCGGGGTTCGTTTTAAGTGAGCAGTTCTTC,TRBV20-1,-,TRBJ2-1,few
CASTNTLLVLAGSSTDTQYF,TGTGCCAGCACCAACACATTACTGGTGTTAGCGGGGAGTAGCACAGATACGCAGTATTTT,TRBV6-2/TRBV6-3,TRBD2,TRBJ2-3,-
CASSYSTSGDYEQYF,TGTGCCAGCAGTTACTCGACTAGCGGAGATTACGAGCAGTACTTC,TRBV6-5,TRBD2,TRBJ2-7,-
CASSFMAGQTNYGYTF,TGTGCCAGCAGTTTTATGGCAGGGCAGACTAACTATGGCTACACCTTC,TRBV27,-,TRBJ1-2,few
CASSFGLDSYNEQFF,TGTGCCAGCAGCTTCGGACTAGACTCCTACAATGAGCAGTTCTTC,TRBV3-1,TRBD2,TRBJ2-1,-
CASSSQAGVGNNEQFF,TGCGCCAGCAGCTCCCAAGCGGGAGTAGGTAACAATGAGCAGTTCTTC,TRBV5-1,TRBD2,TRBJ2-1,few
CSALRGVDNEQFF,TGCAGTGCTCTGCGGGGGGTCGACAATGAGCAGTTCTTC,TRBV20-1,TRBD2,TRBJ2-1,few
CASSLNTRAGEQYF,TGTGCCAGCAGTTTGAACACAAGGGCGGGGGAGCAGTACTTC,TRBV12-3/TRBV12-4,-,TRBJ2-7,-
CASSDENSGGNEQFF,TGCGCCAGCAGTGATGAGAATAGCGGGGGGAATGAGCAGTTCTTC,TRBV10-1,TRBD2,TRBJ2-1,few
CASSVGTRQMNEQYF,TGTGCCAGCAGCGTAGGAACGAGACAGATGAACGAGCAGTACTTC,TRBV9,-,TRBJ2-7,few
CASSPQEELFF,TGTGCCAGCTCACCACAAGAGGAGCTGTTTTTT,TRBV18,-,TRBJ2-2,-
CASSWTGLPEAFF,TGCGCCAGCAGCTGGACAGGGTTGCCTGAAGCTTTCTTT,TRBV5-1,TRBD1,TRBJ1-1,few
CAFGYGNTQYF,TGTGCCTTCGGGTATGGCAATACGCAGTATTTT,TRBV10-3,-,TRBJ2-3,-
CASRINTGELFF,TGTGCCAGCAGAATTAACACCGGGGAGCTGTTTTTT,TRBV12-3/TRBV12-4,-,TRBJ2-2,many
CASSFSARMGDTQYF,TGTGCCAGCAGTTTTTCGGCTAGGATGGGAGATACGCAGTATTTT,TRBV12-3/TRBV12-4,-,TRBJ2-3,few
CASSQVLGTSGRDEQFF,TGTGCCAGCAGCCAAGTTTTGGGGACTAGCGGGAGAGACGAGCAGTTCTTC,TRBV3-1,TRBD2,TRBJ2-1,few
CASSNWGTSGVYNEQFF,TGTGCCAGCAGTAATTGGGGGACTAGCGGGGTATACAATGAGCAGTTCTTC,TRBV12-3/TRBV12-4,TRBD2,TRBJ2-1,few
CSAVTSGGSGEQYF,TGCAGTGCTGTTACTAGCGGGGGGTCAGGCGAGCAGTACTTC,TRBV20-1,TRBD2,TRBJ2-7,few
CASRSNRGPYEQYF,TGTGCCAGCAGATCTAACAGGGGGCCCTACGAGCAGTACTTC,TRBV28,TRBD1,TRBJ2-7,-
CASRTGTLGLETQYF,TGCGCCAGCAGAACCGGGACTTTGGGTTTAGAGACCCAGTACTTC,TRBV5-1,-,TRBJ2-5,-
CASSESTGGRYEQYF,TGTGCCAGCAGTGAATCGACAGGGGGCAGGTACGAGCAGTACTTC,TRBV25-1,TRBD1,TRBJ2-7,-
CASSPITGNTEAFF,TGTGCCAGCAGCCCAATCACAGGGAACACTGAAGCTTTCTTT,TRBV7-3,-,TRBJ1-1,many
CASSYAADGNQPQHF,TGTGCCAGCAGTTACGCTGCGGACGGCAATCAGCCCCAGCATTTT,TRBV6-5,-,TRBJ1-5,-
CSVVIASADTQYF,TGCAGCGTTGTTATCGCTTCTGCGGATACGCAGTATTTT,TRBV29-1,-,TRBJ2-3,many
CSAPDGQETQYF,TGCAGTGCGCCAGACGGACAAGAGACCCAGTACTTC,TRBV20-1,-,TRBJ2-5,few
CASSLYRLGYSGANVLTF,TGTGCCAGCAGTTTATACCGACTAGGATACTCTGGGGCCAACGTCCTGACTTTC,TRBV12-3/TRBV12-4,-,TRBJ2-6,few
CASSVGGQGANVLTF,TGTGCCAGCAGTGTTGGGGGGCAGGGGGCCAACGTCCTGACTTTC,TRBV25-1,-,TRBJ2-6,-
CASSGSGTAIEAFF,TGTGCCAGCAGTGGCTCCGGGACAGCCATTGAAGCTTTCTTT,TRBV25-1,TRBD1,TRBJ1-1,few
CSVAWLAGLAQETQYF,TGCAGCGTTGCCTGGCTAGCGGGCTTAGCACAAGAGACCCAGTACTTC,TRBV29-1,TRBD2,TRBJ2-5,few
CAGIGTEAWEKLFF,TGTGCCGGCATTGGGACCGAGGCCTGGGAAAAACTGTTTTTT,TRBV2,-,TRBJ1-4,-
CASQRTLAGGNEQFF,TGTGCCAGCCAGCGGACGTTGGCGGGGGGAAATGAGCAGTTCTTC,TRBV11-2,TRBD2,TRBJ2-1,few
CSARIGDTQYF,TGCAGTGCTAGAATCGGAGATACGCAGTATTTT,TRBV20-1,-,TRBJ2-3,many
CASSPFGGRNEQFF,TGTGCCAGCAGCCCATTTGGGGGGCGGAATGAGCAGTTCTTC,TRBV12-3/TRBV12-4,-,TRBJ2-1,-
CASTTGTQKGNTIYF,TGTGCCAGCACCACCGGGACCCAAAAAGGAAACACCATATATTTT,TRBV9,-,TRBJ1-3,-
CASSLDSSWRYTF,TGCGCCAGCAGCTTAGACAGCTCCTGGCGCTACACCTTC,TRBV5-1,-,TRBJ1-2,-
CSVRSPGSQETQYF,TGCAGCGTTCGGAGTCCCGGTTCCCAAGAGACCCAGTACTTC,TRBV29-1,-,TRBJ2-5,few
CASSLRFHEQFF,TGCGCCAGCAGCTTAAGGTTCCATGAGCAGTTCTTC,TRBV5-1,-,TRBJ2-1,-
CASSDGRMNTEAFF,TGCGCCAGCAGTGACGGGAGGATGAACACTGAAGCTTTCTTT,TRBV10-2,-,TRBJ1-1,-
CASSPQTDGTYEQYF,TGTGCCAGCTCACCACAAACGGACGGAACCTACGAGCAGTACTTC,TRBV18,-,TRBJ2-7,few
CASSFHRGTGNTIYF,TGTGCCAGCAGTTTCCACAGGGGTACCGGAAACACCATATATTTT,TRBV7-2,TRBD1,TRBJ1-3,many
CASSLGPDTQYF,TGCGCCAGCAGCTTGGGACCAGATACGCAGTATTTT,TRBV7-9,-,TRBJ2-3,many
CASSLVRQSYNEQFF,TGCGCCAGCAGCTTGGTTCGACAGTCCTACAATGAGCAGTTCTTC,TRBV5-1,-,TRBJ2-1,-
CATQTGTSYNQPQHF,TGTGCCACTCAAACAGGGACCTCATACAATCAGCCCCAGCATTTT,TRBV5-8,-,TRBJ1-5,few
CSVPGGSGSWSLETQYF,TGCAGCGTGCCGGGGGGAAGCGGGAGCTGGTCGTTGGAGACCCAGTACTTC,TRBV29-1,TRBD2,TRBJ2-5,-
CASSLWGQGGRLFF,TGTGCCAGCAGCTTATGGGGACAGGGTGGGCGGCTGTTTTTT,TRBV7-2,TRBD1,TRBJ2-2,-
CSARLHKGHEQFF,TGCAGTGCTAGGCTACACAAGGGCCATGAGCAGTTCTTC,TRBV20-1,-,TRBJ2-1,-
CASRGRWGPDDEQFF,TGCGCCAGCAGGGGACGGTGGGGACCTGACGATGAGCAGTTCTTC,TRBV5-1,-,TRBJ2-1,few
CASSLNYVSGELFF,TGTGCCAGCAGTTTGAATTACGTTTCCGGGGAGCTGTTTTTT,TRBV12-3/TRBV12-4,-,TRBJ2-2,few
CSATSDLNTEAFF,TGCAGTGCTACCTCGGACCTGAACACTGAAGCTTTCTTT,TRBV20-1,-,TRBJ1-1,-
CASSATGMNTEAFF,TGTGCCAGCAGCGCGACAGGGATGAACACTGAAGCTTTCTTT,TRBV7-9,TRBD1,TRBJ1-1,-
CASSQAGGGDTQYF,TGTGCCAGCAGCCAAGCGGGAGGAGGTGATACGCAGTATTTT,TRBV13,TRBD2,TRBJ2-3,many
CASSYGTGTKYYGYTF,TGTGCCAGCAGTTACGGCACCGGGACAAAGTACTATGGCTACACCTTC,TRBV6-5,-,TRBJ1-2,few
CASSYAGTGNQPQHF,TGTGCCAGCAGTTACGCCGGGACAGGGAATCAGCCCCAGCATTTT,TRBV6-5,TRBD1,TRBJ1-5,few
CASSLGTTDALYEQYF,TGTGCCAGCAGCTTAGGGACTACCGACGCCCTCTACGAGCAGTACTTC,TRBV7-2,-,TRBJ2-7,few
CASSPRGPQTDTQYF,TGTGCCAGCTCACCACGAGGCCCCCAGACAGATACGCAGTATTTT,TRBV18,-,TRBJ2-3,-